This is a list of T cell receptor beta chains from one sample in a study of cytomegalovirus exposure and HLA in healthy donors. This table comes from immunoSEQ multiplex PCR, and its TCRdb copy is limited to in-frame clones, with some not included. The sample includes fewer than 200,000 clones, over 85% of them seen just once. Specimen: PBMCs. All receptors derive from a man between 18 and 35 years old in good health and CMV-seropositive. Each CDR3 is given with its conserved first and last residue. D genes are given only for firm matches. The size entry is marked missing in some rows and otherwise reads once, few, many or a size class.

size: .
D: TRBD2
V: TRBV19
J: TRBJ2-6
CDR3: CASSTQARLAGSSGANVLTF
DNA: TGTGCCAGTAGTACCCAGGCTCGACTAGCGGGAAGCTCTGGGGCCAACGTCCTGACTTTC

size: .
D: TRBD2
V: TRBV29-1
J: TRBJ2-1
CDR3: CSVERSGRRDNEQFF
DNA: TGCAGCGTTGAAAGGAGCGGGAGGCGGGACAATGAGCAGTTCTTC

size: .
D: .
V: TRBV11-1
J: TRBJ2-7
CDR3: CASSLEVRDYEQYF
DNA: TGTGCCAGCAGCTTAGAAGTCAGGGATTACGAGCAGTACTTC

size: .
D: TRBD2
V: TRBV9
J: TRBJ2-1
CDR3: CASSAAGDSYNEQFF
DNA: TGTGCCAGCAGCGCAGCGGGAGATTCCTACAATGAGCAGTTCTTC

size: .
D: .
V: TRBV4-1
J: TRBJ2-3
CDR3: CASSQEISTDTQYF
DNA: TGCGCCAGCAGCCAAGAAATATCCACAGATACGCAGTATTTT

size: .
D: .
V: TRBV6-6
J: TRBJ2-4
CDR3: CASSPTPGSQTFIQYF
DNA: TGTGCCAGCAGCCCAACGCCGGGATCTCAAACCTTCATTCAGTACTTC

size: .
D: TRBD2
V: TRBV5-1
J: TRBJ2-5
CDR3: CASSFSGDQETQYF
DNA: TGCGCCAGCAGCTTTAGCGGGGACCAAGAGACCCAGTACTTC

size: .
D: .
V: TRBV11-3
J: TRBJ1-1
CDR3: CASSLPGYSEAFF
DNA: TGTGCCAGCAGCTTACCAGGGTATTCTGAAGCTTTCTTT

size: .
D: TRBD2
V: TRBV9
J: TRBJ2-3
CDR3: CASSALAATDTQYF
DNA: TGTGCCAGCAGCGCCCTAGCGGCTACAGATACGCAGTATTTT

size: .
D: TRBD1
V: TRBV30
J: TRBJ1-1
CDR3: CAWSAGTGLGTEAFF
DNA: TGTGCCTGGAGCGCCGGGACAGGCCTTGGCACTGAAGCTTTCTTT

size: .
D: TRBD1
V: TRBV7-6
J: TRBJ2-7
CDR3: CASSRDRKYEQYF
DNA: TGTGCCAGCAGCAGGGACAGAAAGTACGAGCAGTACTTC

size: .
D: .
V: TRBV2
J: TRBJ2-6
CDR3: CARFRGAGRGGANVLTF
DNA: TGTGCCAGATTCCGGGGTGCGGGTCGTGGTGGGGCCAACGTCCTGACTTTC

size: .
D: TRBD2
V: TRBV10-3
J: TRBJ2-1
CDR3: CAISGLAGDNEQFF
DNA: TGTGCCATCAGTGGACTAGCGGGAGACAATGAGCAGTTCTTC

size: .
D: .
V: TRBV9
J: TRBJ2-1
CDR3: CASSALSARGYNEQFF
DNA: TGTGCCAGCAGCGCCCTCTCGGCACGAGGTTACAATGAGCAGTTCTTC

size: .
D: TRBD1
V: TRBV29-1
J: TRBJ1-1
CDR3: CSVIGQGATTEAFF
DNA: TGCAGCGTTATTGGGCAGGGGGCTACGACTGAAGCTTTCTTT

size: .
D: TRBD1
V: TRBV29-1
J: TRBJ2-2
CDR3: CSVAETGTGELFF
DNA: TGCAGCGTTGCAGAGACAGGGACCGGGGAGCTGTTTTTT

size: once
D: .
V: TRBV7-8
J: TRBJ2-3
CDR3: CASSSLNSGSTDTQYF
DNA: TGTGCCAGCAGCTCCCTGAACAGCGGTAGCACAGATACGCAGTATTTT

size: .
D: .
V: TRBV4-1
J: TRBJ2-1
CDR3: CASSQEGISGTYNEQFF
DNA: TGCGCCAGCAGCCAAGAAGGGATTAGCGGAACCTACAATGAGCAGTTCTTC

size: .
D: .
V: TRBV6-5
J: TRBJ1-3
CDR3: CASIPNRVSGNTIYF
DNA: TGTGCCAGCATTCCCAACAGGGTGTCTGGAAACACCATATATTTT

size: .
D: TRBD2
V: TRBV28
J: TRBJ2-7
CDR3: CASRTGTRIRFNEQYF
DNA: TGTGCCAGCAGGACGGGGACTAGAATTCGCTTTAACGAGCAGTACTTC

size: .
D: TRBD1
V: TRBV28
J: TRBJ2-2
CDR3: CASKGQGRGGELFF
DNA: TGTGCCAGCAAGGGACAGGGCCGGGGCGGGGAGCTGTTTTTT

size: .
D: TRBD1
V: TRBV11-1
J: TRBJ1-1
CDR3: CASSAVPGQGAHGGTEAFF
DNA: TGTGCCAGCAGCGCCGTCCCGGGACAGGGGGCGCATGGTGGGACTGAAGCTTTCTTT

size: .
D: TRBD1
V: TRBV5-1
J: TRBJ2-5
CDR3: CASSDTGAQETQYF
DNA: TGCGCCAGCAGCGACACAGGGGCGCAAGAGACCCAGTACTTC

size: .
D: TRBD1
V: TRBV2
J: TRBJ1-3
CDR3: CAFKRDSSGNTIYF
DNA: TGTGCCTTTAAACGGGACAGCTCTGGAAACACCATATATTTT

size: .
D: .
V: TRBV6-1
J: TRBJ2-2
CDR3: CASRRSVTGELFF
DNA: TGTGCCAGCAGACGGTCTGTCACCGGGGAGCTGTTTTTT

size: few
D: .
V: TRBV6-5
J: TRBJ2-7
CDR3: CASSYSITGGYEQYF
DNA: TGTGCCAGCAGTTACTCGATCACCGGGGGCTACGAGCAGTACTTC

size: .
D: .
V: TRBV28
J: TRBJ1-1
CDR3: CASSPWSLNTEAFF
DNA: TGTGCCAGCAGTCCCTGGAGCCTGAACACTGAAGCTTTCTTT

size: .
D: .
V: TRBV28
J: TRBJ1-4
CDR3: CASSVTGSNEKLFF
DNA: TGTGCCAGCAGTGTGACAGGTTCTAATGAAAAACTGTTTTTT

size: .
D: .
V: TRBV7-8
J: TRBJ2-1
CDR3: CASSFSGTYNNEQFF
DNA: TGTGCCAGCAGCTTTTCGGGAACATATAACAATGAGCAGTTCTTC

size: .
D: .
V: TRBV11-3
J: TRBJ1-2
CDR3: CASSLDEQGLSSGYTF
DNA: TGTGCCAGCAGCTTAGATGAGCAGGGGCTTTCTAGTGGCTACACCTTC

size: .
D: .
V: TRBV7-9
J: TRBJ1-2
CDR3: CASSLEVGINYGYTF
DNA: TGTGCCAGCAGCTTGGAGGTGGGGATTAACTATGGCTACACCTTC

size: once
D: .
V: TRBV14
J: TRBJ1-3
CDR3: CASSQFGGAGNTIYF
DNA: TGTGCCAGCAGCCAATTTGGCGGTGCTGGAAACACCATATATTTT

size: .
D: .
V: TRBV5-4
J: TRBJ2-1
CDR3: CASSRGNNEQFF
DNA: TGTGCCAGCAGCAGGGGAAACAATGAGCAGTTCTTC

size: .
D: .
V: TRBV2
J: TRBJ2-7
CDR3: CASSPLDNYYEQYF
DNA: TGTGCCAGCAGCCCTCTGGACAACTACTACGAGCAGTACTTC

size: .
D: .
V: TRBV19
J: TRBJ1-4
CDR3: CASSIVLGRGNEKLFF
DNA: TGTGCCAGTAGTATCGTCCTCGGCAGGGGAAATGAAAAACTGTTTTTT

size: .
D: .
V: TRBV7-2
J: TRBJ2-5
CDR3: CASSPLAYQETQYF
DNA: TGTGCCAGCAGCCCACTAGCTTACCAAGAGACCCAGTACTTC

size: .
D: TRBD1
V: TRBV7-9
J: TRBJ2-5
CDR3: CASSPVRGSQETQYF
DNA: TGTGCCAGCAGCCCGGTCAGGGGGTCCCAAGAGACCCAGTACTTC